The subject of this entry is one TCR beta chain. This entry belongs to a study of cytomegalovirus exposure and HLA in healthy donors. Use of 60 Vbeta and 13 Jbeta primers characterized the PCR. This table comes from immunoSEQ multiplex PCR, and its TCRdb copy is limited to in-frame clones, with some not included. This table holds around 70,000 clones, 62% found once. This CDR3 has 14 amino acids. V was shortened by 5 bases and J by 5 bases, with 15 bases between the two germline ends. The germline gives CDR1 SGHVS, CDR2 FNYEAQ. The V call is TRBV7-6, the J call TRBJ1-1; possible D gene TRBD1, 5 bases. The sequencing input was PBMCs. The receptor comes from a man under 40 in good health and CMV-seronegative. CDR3: CASSPRRGRTEAFF. The CDR3 DNA sequence: TGTGCCAGCAGCCCACGGAGGGGTAGGACTGAAGCTTTCTTT. The full variable domain, rest sourced from reference TRBV7-6 and TRBJ1-1, is GAGVSQSPRYKVTKRGQDVALRCDPISGHVSLYWYRQALGQGPEFLTYFNYEAQQDKSGLPNDRFSAERPEGSISTLTIQRTEQRDSAMYRCASSPRRGRTEAFFGQGTRLTVV.